In this sample, the clone carrying this TCR beta chain turned up a few times. Its antigen is still unknown. This sample was taken from a study of T cells after yellow fever vaccination. Study-wide points: From the bulk population, abundant clonotypes could contaminate and appear within FACS-sorted repertoires.

Trimming shortened V by 0 bases and J by 5 bases, and 13 bases separated the two germline ends. CDR1 GTSNPN and CDR2 SVGIG come from the germline V gene (reference sequence). The CDR3 spans 14 residues. TCRdb itself ran the 5' RACE reads through MiXCR, one entry per CDR3 protein. The table includes 250,000 to 300,000 distinct CDR3 sequences, about 5.2% detected once. The chain links TRBV30 to TRBJ1-2, with D possibly being TRBD1 (6 bases). The clonotype was recovered from a man in his late teens or twenties who received the YFV17D yellow fever vaccine. Sample: CD4+ T cells sorted from PBMCs, taken on the day of the yellow fever booster vaccination. The CDR3 region is CAWSVFRGEYGYTF. As DNA, the CDR3 is TGTGCCTGGAGTGTTTTCAGGGGTGAATATGGCTACACCTTC.